The present T cell receptor (beta chain) was sequenced within a study of T cells in Graves' hyperthyroidism and ophthalmopathy. General study results and limits: The model anticipated ophthalmopathy a median about six months pre-onset.

V was cut by 7 bases and J by 0 bases, with 10 bases left in between. From germline, CDR1 is MDHEN and CDR2 SYDVKM. CDR3 size: 14 residues. TCR beta CDR3 region amplification was performed from RNA transcripts. An initial round of RT-PCR targeting the TCR CDR3 relied on the HTBI primer set. One entry per CDR3 protein, called by TCRdb with MiXCR from the multiplex PCR reads. The sample consists of 95,000 to 110,000 distinct CDR3 sequences, 15% to 20% of them appearing once. Uncontrolled infection, other autoimmune disease, pregnancy or lactation led to exclusion. Each diagnosis drew on symptoms, thyroxine, TRAb, thyroid ultrasound and orbital computed tomography findings. The PBMCs studied were ones that came from 10 ml fresh peripheral blood. This clonotype appeared many times. Its matching antigen is unknown.

Material: blood. The clonotype comes from a woman aged 45-65 years with Graves' hyperthyroidism. The rearrangement uses TRBV28 and TRBJ2-4, with no clear D. CDR3 nucleotides: TGTGCCAGCATCCCGGGCCTAGCCAAAAACATTCAGTACTTC. Translation gives CASIPGLAKNIQYF.